This TCR beta chain was identified in a study of cytomegalovirus exposure and HLA in healthy donors. On this clone: Its antigen remains unidentified. The junction departs from germline at one end; a sequencing error may be responsible.

This PCR relied on a set of 60 Vbeta primers and 13 Jbeta primers. Using immunoSEQ multiplex PCR, the repertoire was profiled, and TCRdb retains in-frame clones only, with some absent. This table has under 85,000 clones, approximately 74% appearing once. Regarding the study as a whole: Investigators reported 150 to 200 TCR beta chains as tied to cytomegalovirus. It was reportedly the case that the classifier diagnosed cytomegalovirus status with high specificity and sensitivity.

This receptor was identified in a man between 35 and 55 years old in good health and CMV-seropositive. The source material was PBMCs.

CDR3 region: CSSNGITYEQYF. As DNA, the CDR3 is TGTTCCAGCAATGGCATAACCTACGAGCAGTACTTC. The chain recombines TRBV7-9 with TRBJ2-7; D is ambiguous. The V gene's germline CDR1 is SEHNR and CDR2 FQNEAQ (reference sequence). The CDR3 extends over 12 amino acids. The variable domain in full, completed from reference TRBV7-9 and TRBJ2-7, reads DTGVSQNPRHKITKRGQNVTFRCDPISEHNRLYWYRQTLGQGPEFLTYFQNEAQLEKSRLLSDRFSAERPKGSFSTLEIQRTEQGDSAMYLCSSNGITYEQYFGPGTRLTVT.